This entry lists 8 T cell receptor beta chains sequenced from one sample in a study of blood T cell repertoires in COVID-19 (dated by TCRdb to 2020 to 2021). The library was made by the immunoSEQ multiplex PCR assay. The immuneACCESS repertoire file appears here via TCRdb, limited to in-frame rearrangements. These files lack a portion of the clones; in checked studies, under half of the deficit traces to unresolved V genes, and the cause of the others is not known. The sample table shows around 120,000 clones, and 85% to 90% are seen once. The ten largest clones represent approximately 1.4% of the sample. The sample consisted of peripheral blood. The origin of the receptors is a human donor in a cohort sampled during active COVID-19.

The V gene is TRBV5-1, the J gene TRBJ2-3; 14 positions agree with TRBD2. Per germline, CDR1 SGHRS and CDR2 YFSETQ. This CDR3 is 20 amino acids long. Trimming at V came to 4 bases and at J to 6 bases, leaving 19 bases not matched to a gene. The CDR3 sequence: CASSAGWGLAGARAIDTQYF. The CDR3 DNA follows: TGCGCCAGCAGCGCCGGGTGGGGACTAGCGGGAGCGAGAGCAATCGATACGCAGTATTTT.

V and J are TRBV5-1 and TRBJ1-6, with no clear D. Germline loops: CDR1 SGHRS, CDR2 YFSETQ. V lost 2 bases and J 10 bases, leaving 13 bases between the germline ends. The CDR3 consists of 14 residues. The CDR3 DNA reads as TGCGCCAGCAGCTTTCGTCAAACAGACTCACCCCTCCACTTT. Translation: CASSFRQTDSPLHF. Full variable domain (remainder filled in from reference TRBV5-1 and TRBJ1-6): KAGVTQTPRYLIKTRGQQVTLSCSPISGHRSVSWYQQTPGQGLQFLFEYFSETQRNKGNFPGRFSGRQFSNSRSEMNVSTLELGDSALYLCASSFRQTDSPLHFGNGTRLTVT.

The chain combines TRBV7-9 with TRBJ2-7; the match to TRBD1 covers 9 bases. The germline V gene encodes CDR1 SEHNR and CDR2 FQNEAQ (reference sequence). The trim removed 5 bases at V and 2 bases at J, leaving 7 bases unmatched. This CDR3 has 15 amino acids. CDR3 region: CASSKAGTGTYEQYF. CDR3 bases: TGTGCCAGCAGCAAAGCCGGGACAGGGACCTACGAGCAGTACTTC. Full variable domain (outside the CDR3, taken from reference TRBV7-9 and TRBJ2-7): DTGVSQNPRHKITKRGQNVTFRCDPISEHNRLYWYRQTLGQGPEFLTYFQNEAQLEKSRLLSDRFSAERPKGSFSTLEIQRTEQGDSAMYLCASSKAGTGTYEQYFGPGTRLTVT.

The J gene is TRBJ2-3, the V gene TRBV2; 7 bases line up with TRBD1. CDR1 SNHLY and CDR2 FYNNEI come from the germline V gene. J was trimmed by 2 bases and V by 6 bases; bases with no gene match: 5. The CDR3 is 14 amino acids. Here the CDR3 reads CASSKGQTTDTQYF. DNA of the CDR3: TGTGCCAGCAGCAAGGGACAGACCACAGATACGCAGTATTTT.

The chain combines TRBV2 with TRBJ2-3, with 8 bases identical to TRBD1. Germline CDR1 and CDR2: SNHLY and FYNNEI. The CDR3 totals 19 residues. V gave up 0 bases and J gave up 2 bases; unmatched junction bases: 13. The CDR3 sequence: CASSEALSGDRRFTDTQYF. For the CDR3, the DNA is TGTGCCAGCAGTGAAGCGCTTTCGGGGGACAGGAGATTCACAGATACGCAGTATTTT.

The CDR3 reads CASSLEPSGTYNEQFF. CDR3 coding DNA: TGTGCCAGCAGCTTAGAGCCTAGCGGGACCTACAATGAGCAGTTCTTC. The V gene is TRBV11-2, the J gene TRBJ2-1, with 9 bases lining up with TRBD2. The CDR3 has 16 amino acids. V shed 0 bases, J shed 2 bases, and the junction held 2 bases outside the gene matches. Germline CDR1 reads SGHAT; CDR2 reads FQNNGV.

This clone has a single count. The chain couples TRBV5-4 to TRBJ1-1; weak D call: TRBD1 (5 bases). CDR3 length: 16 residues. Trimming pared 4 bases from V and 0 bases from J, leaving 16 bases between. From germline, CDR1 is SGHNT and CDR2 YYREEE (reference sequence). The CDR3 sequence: CASSPGGVVMNTEAFF. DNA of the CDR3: TGTGCCAGCAGCCCGGGGGGGGTGGTAATGAACACTGAAGCTTTCTTT.

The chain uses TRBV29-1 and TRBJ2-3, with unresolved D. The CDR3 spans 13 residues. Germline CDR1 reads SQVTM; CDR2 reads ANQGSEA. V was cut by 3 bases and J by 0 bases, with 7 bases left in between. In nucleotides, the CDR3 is TGCAGCGTTGACCCCGGGAGCACAGATACGCAGTATTTT. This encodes CSVDPGSTDTQYF.